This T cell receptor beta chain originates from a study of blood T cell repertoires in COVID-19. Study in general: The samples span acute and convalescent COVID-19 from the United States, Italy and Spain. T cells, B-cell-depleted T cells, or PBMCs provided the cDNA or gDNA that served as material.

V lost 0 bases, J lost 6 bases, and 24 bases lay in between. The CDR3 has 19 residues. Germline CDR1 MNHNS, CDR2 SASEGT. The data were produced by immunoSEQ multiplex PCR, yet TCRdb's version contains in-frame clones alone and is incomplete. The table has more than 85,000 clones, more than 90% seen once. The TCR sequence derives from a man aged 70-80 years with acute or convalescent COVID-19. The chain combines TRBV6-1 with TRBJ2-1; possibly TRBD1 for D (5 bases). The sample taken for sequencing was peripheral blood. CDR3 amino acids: CASSEARKLWTRFSNEQFF. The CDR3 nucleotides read TGTGCCAGCAGTGAAGCGCGAAAATTGTGGACAAGGTTCAGCAATGAGCAGTTCTTC.